One sample yielded the 26 T cell receptor beta chains listed below, sequenced in a study of CD8+ T cells in alopecia areata. Treatment indicated: oral pan-JAK inhibitor, 5-10 mg twice daily. cDNA reverse transcribed from extracted RNA served as the sequencing template. The method was immunoSEQ multiplex PCR; TCRdb's version includes in-frame clones alone and lacks a portion of them. Of 200,000 to 250,000 clones detected, roughly 64% appear once; the ten largest clones hold about 4.2%. Here the sequenced sample was CD4+ T cells sorted from blood, taken at week 4, from a patient treated with tofacitinib. Every receptor here comes from a human donor with alopecia areata.

This clone was counted once. Written as DNA, the CDR3 is TGCGCCAGCAGCCAAGCCCCCACAGGGGACTATGGCTACACCTTC. Protein: CASSQAPTGDYGYTF. The chain couples TRBV4-3 to TRBJ1-2, with 7 positions matching TRBD1. J was trimmed by 3 bases and V by 1 base; bases with no gene match: 5. Germline-derived CDR1 and CDR2 are LGHNA and YSLEER. The CDR3 consists of 15 residues.

The table lists this clone with a few counts. The rearrangement joins TRBV5-1 to TRBJ1-2, with a possible D match to TRBD1 (6 bases). Germline CDR1 and CDR2: SGHRS and YFSETQ. V lost 4 bases, J lost 6 bases, and 16 bases lay in between. This CDR3 contains 14 residues. CDR3 sequence: CASSPVQGRDGYTF. In DNA form, the CDR3 reads TGCGCCAGCAGCCCGGTTCAGGGGCGCGATGGCTACACCTTC.

The chain joins TRBV30 to TRBJ2-3; no clear D. This CDR3 contains 13 residues. Germline V lookup: CDR1 GTSNPN, CDR2 SVGIG (reference sequence). Trimming cost V 0 bases and J 1 base, with 5 bases left between them. For the CDR3, the DNA is TGTGCCTGGAGTGTCCTGGGCACAGATACGCAGTATTTT. Translation: CAWSVLGTDTQYF.

V and J are TRBV2 and TRBJ1-5; D is possibly TRBD1 (5 bases). Trimming cost V 5 bases and J 8 bases, with 16 bases left between them. Per the germline V gene, CDR1 is SNHLY and CDR2 is FYNNEI. The length of the CDR3 is 14 residues. This CDR3 is CASSRQPTIKPQHF. The CDR3 DNA sequence: TGTGCCAGCAGTCGACAGCCCACAATCAAGCCCCAGCATTTT.

V usage is TRBV7-9 and J usage is TRBJ2-2; 8 bases fit TRBD1. The CDR3 length is 14 residues. Per the germline V gene, CDR1 is SEHNR and CDR2 is FQNEAQ (reference sequence). V dropped 7 bases and J dropped 6; count of bases not matched to a gene: 7. The chain's CDR3 is CASKTGELSGELFF. The CDR3 nucleotides are TGTGCCAGCAAGACAGGGGAGTTGTCCGGGGAGCTGTTTTTT.

V and J are TRBV7-9 and TRBJ1-3; D ambiguous. This CDR3 is 11 amino acids long. CDR1 is SEHNR, CDR2 FQNEAQ, per germline (reference sequence). V was shortened by 8 bases and J by 4 bases, with 6 bases between the two germline ends. The CDR3 loop is CASQQGNTIYF. CDR3 sequence (DNA): TGTGCCAGCCAACAGGGAAACACCATATATTTT.

The rearrangement joins TRBV7-2 to TRBJ1-5, with TRBD1 matching over 8 bases. Germline V CDR1 and CDR2: SGHTA, FQGNSA. The CDR3 extends over 15 amino acids. Trimming took 1 base from V and 6 from J; bases not matched to a gene: 5. The CDR3 DNA is TGTGCCAGCAGCTTAGTAGCAGGGGGCACTCAGCCCCAGCATTTT. Amino acids: CASSLVAGGTQPQHF.

Remarks on this clone: The sample has other DNA sequences that encode this CDR3 too. The rearrangement joins TRBV30 to TRBJ1-1; D is unresolved. This CDR3 has 13 residues. The V end lost 0 bases, the J end lost 1 base, and 6 bases lay between the germline ends. From germline, CDR1 is GTSNPN and CDR2 SVGIG (reference sequence). The CDR3 loop is CAWSVPGNTEAFF. CDR3 DNA: TGTGCCTGGAGTGTACCGGGGAACACTGAAGCTTTCTTT.

The J gene is TRBJ1-5, the V gene TRBV7-2; D is ambiguous. This CDR3 contains 13 residues. CDR1 SGHTA and CDR2 FQGNSA come from the germline V gene. V was cut by 1 base and J by 4 bases, with 5 bases left in between. In nucleotides, the CDR3 is TGTGCCAGCAGCTTAGGCAGAAATCAGCCCCAGCATTTT. Translation gives CASSLGRNQPQHF.

This clone came up a few times. The chain combines TRBV29-1 with TRBJ2-2, with a tentative D call TRBD2 (5 bases). The CDR3 spans 11 residues. V was pared by 7 bases and J by 8 bases, with 11 bases between. Germline CDR1 and CDR2: SQVTM and ANQGSEA. The DNA for the CDR3 is TGCAGCGGGGGAGAAGTTGGGGAGCTGTTTTTT. This sequence encodes CSGGEVGELFF.

The J gene is TRBJ2-2, the V gene TRBV30, with a tentative D call TRBD2 (6 bases). The CDR3 extends over 12 amino acids. Germline V CDR1 and CDR2: GTSNPN, SVGIG (reference sequence). Trimming left V 7 bases short and J 7 bases short, with 13 bases between. CDR3: CASRTEGGELFF. CDR3 in DNA: TGTGCCTCTCGGACGGAGGGCGGGGAGCTGTTTTTT. Filled out from reference TRBV30 and TRBJ2-2, the complete variable domain reads SQTIHQWPATLVQPVGSPLSLECTVEGTSNPNLYWYRQAAGRGLQLLFYSVGIGQISSEVPQNLSASRPQDRQFILSSKKLLLSDSGFYLCASRTEGGELFFGEGSRLTVL.

V gene TRBV5-1 combines with J gene TRBJ2-2; 10 bases map to TRBD1. The CDR3 runs to 15 residues. Germline-derived CDR1 and CDR2 are SGHRS and YFSETQ. V trimming: 2 bases; J trimming: 7 bases; junction bases outside the gene matches: 5. This CDR3 is CASSFRQGAIGELFF. The DNA of the CDR3 is TGCGCCAGCAGCTTTCGACAGGGGGCCATCGGGGAGCTGTTTTTT.

The chain combines TRBV7-3 with TRBJ2-5, with no clear D. The CDR3 has 13 residues. Looked up from germline, CDR1 is SGHTA and CDR2 is FQGTGA. The V end lost 6 bases, the J end lost 4 bases, and 12 bases lay between the germline ends. In DNA form, the CDR3 reads TGTGCCAGCAGTACCGGAAGTTCAGAGACCCAGTACTTC. Protein: CASSTGSSETQYF.

This sequence joins TRBV29-1 and TRBJ2-3; D is possibly TRBD2 (6 bases). This CDR3 has 11 residues. The germline V and J ends were trimmed by 6 bases and 4 bases, with 8 bases remaining between them. Germline CDR1 reads SQVTM; CDR2 reads ANQGSEA. DNA of the CDR3: TGCAGCGTACGACTAGCAGATACGCAGTATTTT. The encoded protein is CSVRLADTQYF.

This clone has only a few counts. V and J are TRBV23-1 and TRBJ2-7, with unresolved D. TRBV23-1 is an ORF, with its function uncertain. Trimming cost V 4 bases and J 3 bases, with 16 bases left between them. The CDR3 totals 15 residues. CDR3 in DNA: TGCGCCAGCAGTCCGGACCGAGATCCCTTCTACGAGCAGTACTTC. This codes for CASSPDRDPFYEQYF.

The rearrangement links TRBV6-5 to TRBJ2-5; D is ambiguous. There are 13 residues in the CDR3. V dropped 6 bases and J dropped 7 bases, with 15 bases sitting between them. Germline lookup yields CDR1 MNHEY and CDR2 SVGAGI. The CDR3 nucleotides are TGTGCCAGCAGGCCGACAATCGACGGGACCCAGTACTTC. Protein sequence: CASRPTIDGTQYF.

The chain couples TRBV2 to TRBJ2-1; possibly TRBD1 for D (6 bases). The V gene lost 0 bases and the J gene lost 6 bases, with 12 bases spanning the gap. The CDR3 extends over 15 amino acids. Germline V gene lookup returns CDR1 SNHLY and CDR2 FYNNEI. The DNA for the CDR3 is TGTGCCAGCAGTGAAGCAGGACAGCCGAGCAATGAGCAGTTCTTC. Its translation is CASSEAGQPSNEQFF.

The chain recombines TRBV2 with TRBJ2-3; TRBD2 aligns across 10 bases. The germline V gene encodes CDR1 SNHLY and CDR2 FYNNEI. The CDR3 contains 14 residues. V dropped 2 bases and J dropped 5; count of bases not matched to a gene: 1. The CDR3 loop reads CASSESSGGDTQYF. The CDR3 nucleotides read TGTGCCAGCAGTGAATCTAGCGGGGGAGATACGCAGTATTTT.

Only one count was recorded for this clone. The chain recombines TRBV29-1 with TRBJ1-2, with TRBD1 matching 9 bases. Germline values: CDR1 SQVTM, CDR2 ANQGSEA. V shed 8 bases and J 7 bases; nucleotides not matched to a gene: 8. The CDR3 extends over 12 amino acids. As DNA, the CDR3 is TGCAGCTTTGGACAGGGGAGCTCTGGCTACACCTTC. Translating it yields CSFGQGSSGYTF.

The gene calls are TRBV5-1 and TRBJ2-7; TRBD1 or TRBD2 may be the D gene (8 bases each). V lost 5 bases and J 5 bases, leaving 20 bases between the germline ends. This CDR3 region has 15 residues. The germline V gene has CDR1 SGHRS and CDR2 YFSETQ. The CDR3 region is CASRRTGNGGDEQYF. The CDR3 region has the DNA TGCGCCAGCAGACGGACAGGGAACGGGGGGGACGAGCAGTACTTC.

The rearrangement uses TRBV29-1 and TRBJ2-7; no reliable D call. Deletions cut 4 bases from V and 0 bases from J, with 4 bases between. The germline V gene encodes CDR1 SQVTM and CDR2 ANQGSEA. The CDR3 consists of 11 residues. The CDR3 region is CSVATSYEQYF. The CDR3, as DNA: TGCAGCGTTGCAACCTCCTACGAGCAGTACTTC.

This clone was seen at least ten times. The chain uses TRBV14 and TRBJ2-3, with a tentative D call TRBD1 (6 bases). Germline loops: CDR1 SGHDN, CDR2 FVKESK. The CDR3 has 17 residues. V was shortened by 0 bases and J by 6 bases, with 19 bases between the two germline ends. The CDR3 DNA reads as TGTGCCAGCAGCCAAGATCGACTGACAGGCCCTAGCGATACGCAGTATTTT. Translating it yields CASSQDRLTGPSDTQYF.

The chain is built from TRBV29-1 and TRBJ1-5; D is undetermined. Trimming took 5 bases from V and 6 from J, leaving 14 bases between them. Germline CDR1 is SQVTM and CDR2 is ANQGSEA. The length of the CDR3 is 13 residues. CDR3 bases: TGCAGCGTTATCGGCCAGTCCGGTCAGCCCCAGCATTTT. It specifies CSVIGQSGQPQHF.

The rearrangement joins TRBV29-1 to TRBJ2-1, with TRBD2 as a possible D gene (7 bases). Germline V gene data show CDR1 as SQVTM and CDR2 as ANQGSEA. Trimming left V 3 bases short and J 5 bases short, with 17 bases between. The CDR3 has 15 residues. The CDR3 spells CSVEDWGGRHNEQFF. As DNA, the CDR3 is TGCAGCGTTGAGGATTGGGGGGGCAGGCACAATGAGCAGTTCTTC.

A word on this clone: In the same sample, other DNA sequences code for this CDR3. CDR3 residues: CSVELGNQETQYF. For the CDR3, the DNA is TGCAGCGTTGAATTGGGGAACCAAGAGACCCAGTACTTC. The chain employs TRBV29-1 and TRBJ2-5, with unresolved D. From germline, CDR1 is SQVTM and CDR2 ANQGSEA. The CDR3 is made up of 13 amino acids. Trimming shortened V by 2 bases and J by 0 bases, and 7 bases separated the two germline ends.

V gene TRBV7-9 combines with J gene TRBJ1-2; the D is unclear. Trimming pared 3 bases from V and 8 bases from J, leaving 13 bases between. CDR3 length: 13 amino acids. Looked up from germline, CDR1 is SEHNR and CDR2 is FQNEAQ (reference sequence). CDR3 sequence: CASSLIGGGGYTF. The CDR3 DNA sequence: TGTGCCAGCAGCTTGATTGGAGGAGGGGGCTACACCTTC.